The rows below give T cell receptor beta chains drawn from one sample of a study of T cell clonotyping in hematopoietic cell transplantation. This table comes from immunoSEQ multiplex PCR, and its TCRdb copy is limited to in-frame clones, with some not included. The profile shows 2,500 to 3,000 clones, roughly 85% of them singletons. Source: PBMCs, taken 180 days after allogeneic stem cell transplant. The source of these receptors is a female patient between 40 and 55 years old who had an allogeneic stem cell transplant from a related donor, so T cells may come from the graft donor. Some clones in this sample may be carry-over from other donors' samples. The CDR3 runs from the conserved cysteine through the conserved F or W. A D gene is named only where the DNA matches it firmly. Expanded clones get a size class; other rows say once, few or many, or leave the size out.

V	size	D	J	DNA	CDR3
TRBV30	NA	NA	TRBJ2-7	TGTGCCTGGGGACAGACAGACTATATCTACGAGCAGTACTTC	CAWGQTDYIYEQYF
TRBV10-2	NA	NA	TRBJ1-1	TGCGCCAGCAGAACTTCGGGAGGTAGCACTGAAGCTTTCTTT	CASRTSGGSTEAFF
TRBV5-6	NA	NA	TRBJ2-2	TGTGCCAGCAGCTTGCAGGGTTTCGGCGGGGAGCTGTTTTTT	CASSLQGFGGELFF
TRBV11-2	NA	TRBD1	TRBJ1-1	TGTGCCAGCAGCTCCCGGGACAGTGAAGCTTTCTTT	CASSSRDSEAFF
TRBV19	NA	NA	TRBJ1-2	TGTGCCAGTAGTATAGATCGTGGGAAGATTTATGGCTACACCTTC	CASSIDRGKIYGYTF
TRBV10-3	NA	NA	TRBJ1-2	TGTGCCAGCAGTCAGGACAACCTCTATGGCTACACCTTC	CASSQDNLYGYTF
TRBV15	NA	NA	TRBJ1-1	TGTGCCACCAGCAGAGATACGGGAACGGCTTTCTTT	CATSRDTGTAFF
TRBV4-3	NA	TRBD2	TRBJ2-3	TGCGCCAGCAGCCAAGATCCCCCGGGGGGAGCAGATACGCAGTATTTT	CASSQDPPGGADTQYF
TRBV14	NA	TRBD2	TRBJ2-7	TGTGCCAGCAGCAGAGGGACTAGCGGGATTTTCTACGAGCAGTACTTC	CASSRGTSGIFYEQYF
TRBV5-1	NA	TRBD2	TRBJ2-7	TGCGCCAGCAGCTTAGCGGGAGTGTCCTACGAGCAGTACTTC	CASSLAGVSYEQYF
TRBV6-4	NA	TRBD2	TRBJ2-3	TGTGCCAGCAGTGACTCTGGCGGGAGCAGCGATACGCAGTATTTT	CASSDSGGSSDTQYF
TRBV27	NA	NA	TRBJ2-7	TGTGCCAGCAGTTTATACGGGTCCCTTGTGCAGTACTTC	CASSLYGSLVQYF
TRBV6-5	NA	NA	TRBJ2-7	TGTGCCAGCAGTTACGGGACCGGAGCCTACGAGCAGTACTTC	CASSYGTGAYEQYF
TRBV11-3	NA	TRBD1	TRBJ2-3	TGTGCCAGCAGCTCCTGGACAGGGGGCACAGATACGCAGTATTTT	CASSSWTGGTDTQYF
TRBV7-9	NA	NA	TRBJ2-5	TGTGCCAGCAGCTTACAGGGGGAGACCCAGTACTTC	CASSLQGETQYF
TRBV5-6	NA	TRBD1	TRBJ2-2	TGTGCCAGCAGGCGACAGGGCCCCGGGGAGCTGTTTTTT	CASRRQGPGELFF
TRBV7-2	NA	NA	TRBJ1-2	TGTGCCAGCAGCTTAGACAGGGCCTATGGCTACACCTTC	CASSLDRAYGYTF
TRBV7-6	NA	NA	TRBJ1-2	TGTGCCAGCAGCTTAGACCCTGTGGGCGGCTACACCTTC	CASSLDPVGGYTF
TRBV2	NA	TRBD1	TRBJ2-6	TGTGCCAGCAGTCTGACAGGGGGCAGGGGGGCCAACGTCCTGACTTTC	CASSLTGGRGANVLTF
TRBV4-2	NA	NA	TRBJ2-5	TGTGCCAGCAGCCAAGAATCCCGAGGACGGGACACCAAAGAGACCCAGTACTTC	CASSQESRGRDTKETQYF
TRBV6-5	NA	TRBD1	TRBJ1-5	TGTGCCAGCAGGACCGGGACAGGGTTCAATCAGCCCCAGCATTTT	CASRTGTGFNQPQHF
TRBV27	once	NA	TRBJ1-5	TGTGCCAGCAGTTTAGGTCTGAGCAATCAGCCCCAGCATTTT	CASSLGLSNQPQHF
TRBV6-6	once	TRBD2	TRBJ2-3	TGTGCCAGCAGTCTTGGACTAGGAGATACGCAGTATTTT	CASSLGLGDTQYF
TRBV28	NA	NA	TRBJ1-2	TGTGCCAGCCAGGGTGCCTTAAACTATGGCTACACCTTC	CASQGALNYGYTF
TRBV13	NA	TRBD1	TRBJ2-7	TGTGCCAGCAGCTCACGGACAGGGGGCTACTACGAGCAGTACTTC	CASSSRTGGYYEQYF
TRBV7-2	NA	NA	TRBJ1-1	TGTGCCAGCAGCTTACCCGGTAACACTGAAGCTTTCTTT	CASSLPGNTEAFF
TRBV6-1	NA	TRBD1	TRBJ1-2	TGTGCCAGCAGCACAGGGGTCTTTAACTATGGCTACACCTTC	CASSTGVFNYGYTF
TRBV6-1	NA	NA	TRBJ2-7	TGTGCCAGCAGCCCCCAGACCGGGACTTTCTACGAGCAGTACTTC	CASSPQTGTFYEQYF
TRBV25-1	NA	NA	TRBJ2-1	TGTGCCAGCAGTTTAGGGGACGCTGGCAATGAGCAGTTCTTC	CASSLGDAGNEQFF
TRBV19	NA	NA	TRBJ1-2	TGTGCCAGTAGTATAGATAAGGGGCCTACCTATGGCTACACCTTC	CASSIDKGPTYGYTF
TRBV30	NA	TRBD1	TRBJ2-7	TGTGCCTGGACGACAGGGTACGAGCAGTACTTC	CAWTTGYEQYF
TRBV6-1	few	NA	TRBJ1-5	TGTGCCAGCAGTGACTTCGGGGGAGGGAACAATCAGCCCCAGCATTTT	CASSDFGGGNNQPQHF
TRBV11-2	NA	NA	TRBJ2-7	TGTGCCAGCAGCTTAGTGGGGTTCTCCTACGAGCAGTACTTC	CASSLVGFSYEQYF
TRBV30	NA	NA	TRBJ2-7	TGTGCCTCCGGAGAGGGTAGGGACGAGCAGTACTTC	CASGEGRDEQYF
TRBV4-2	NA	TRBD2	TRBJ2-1	TGTGCCAGCAGCCAAGGCTTTGCCGGGACTAACTACAATGAGCAGTTCTTC	CASSQGFAGTNYNEQFF
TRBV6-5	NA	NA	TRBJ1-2	TGTGCCAGCAGTTACGCGACCTTTGCGGATGGCTACACCTTC	CASSYATFADGYTF
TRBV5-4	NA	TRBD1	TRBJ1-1	TGTGCCAGCAGCGAACAACCGACAGGGGGCTATCGAGCTTTCTTT	CASSEQPTGGYRAFF
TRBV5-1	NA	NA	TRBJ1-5	TGCGCCAGCAGCTTGGAAGGGGATAAGCCCCAGCATTTT	CASSLEGDKPQHF
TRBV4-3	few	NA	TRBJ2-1	TGCGCCAGCAGCCAAGATGGGACGGGACAAGATTACAATGAGCAGTTCTTC	CASSQDGTGQDYNEQFF
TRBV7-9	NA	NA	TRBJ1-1	TGTGCCAGCAGCCGAATCGAAGGCGGGACTGAAGCTTTCTTT	CASSRIEGGTEAFF
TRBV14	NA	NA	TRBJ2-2	TGTGCCAGCAGCCAGCTACCGGACACCGGGGAGCTGTTTTTT	CASSQLPDTGELFF
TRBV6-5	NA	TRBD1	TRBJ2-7	TGTGCCAGCAGTTACACATTGGGACAGACCTACGAGCAGTACTTC	CASSYTLGQTYEQYF
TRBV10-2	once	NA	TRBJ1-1	TGCGCCAGCAGTTTTGGGACCAGCACCTATGAAGCTTTCTTT	CASSFGTSTYEAFF
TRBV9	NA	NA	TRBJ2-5	TGTGCCAGCAGCCCCTCAGGGAACGGGGAGACCCAGTACTTC	CASSPSGNGETQYF
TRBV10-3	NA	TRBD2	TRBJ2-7	TGTGCCATCAGTGGATTAGGGACTAGCGGGAGAGGCGAGCAGTACTTC	CAISGLGTSGRGEQYF
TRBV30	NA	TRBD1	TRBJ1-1	TGTGCCTTTGACAGGGTCATGAACACTGAAGCTTTCTTT	CAFDRVMNTEAFF
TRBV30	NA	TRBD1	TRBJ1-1	TGTGCCTGGAAAATGCCCGGGACAGGGAGATGGGAGGCTTTCTTT	CAWKMPGTGRWEAFF
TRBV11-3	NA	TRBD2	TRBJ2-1	TGTGCCAGCAGCTCCGGACTAGCGGGAGGGAATGAGCAGTTCTTC	CASSSGLAGGNEQFF
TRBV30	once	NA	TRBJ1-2	TGTGCCTGGAGTGCAAGGGTCAACTATGGCTACACCTTC	CAWSARVNYGYTF
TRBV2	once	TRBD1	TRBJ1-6	TGTGCCAGCAGTGGGACAGGCCGGGAGGATTCACCCCTCCACTTT	CASSGTGREDSPLHF
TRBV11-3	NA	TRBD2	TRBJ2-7	TGTGCCAGCAGCCTAGCGGGAGCCACCTACGAGCAGTACTTC	CASSLAGATYEQYF
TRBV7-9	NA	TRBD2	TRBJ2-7	TGTGCCAGCAGCTCCCACAAACCTACTAGCGGGAGCTACGAGCAGTACTTC	CASSSHKPTSGSYEQYF
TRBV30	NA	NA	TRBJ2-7	TGTGCCTGGAGTGGAGCCTACGAGCAGTACTTC	CAWSGAYEQYF
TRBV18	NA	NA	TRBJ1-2	TGTGCCAGCTCACCACCAAACGACAGGCAAAGCGGCTACACCTTC	CASSPPNDRQSGYTF
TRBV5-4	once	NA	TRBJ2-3	TGTGCCAGCAGCTTGGCCGGGCTAGCAGGCACAGATACGCAGTATTTT	CASSLAGLAGTDTQYF
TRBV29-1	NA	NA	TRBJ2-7	TGCAGCGTCTACCTTGGGTACGAGCAGTACTTC	CSVYLGYEQYF
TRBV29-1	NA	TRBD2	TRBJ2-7	TGCAGCGTTGGGACTAGCCACGAGCAGTACTTC	CSVGTSHEQYF
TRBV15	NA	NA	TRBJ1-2	TGTGCCACCAGCAGCCATGGGCCCTGGGAGGGCTACACCTTC	CATSSHGPWEGYTF